Following are 9 T cell receptor beta chains from one sample sequenced in a study of cytomegalovirus exposure and HLA in healthy donors. In the PCR, 60 Vbeta and 13 Jbeta primers were used. Clones were sequenced by immunoSEQ multiplex PCR, and TCRdb holds only the in-frame ones, with some missing. This sample yields about 200,000 clones, of which 81% are seen a single time; around 2% belongs to the top ten. Sequencing used PBMCs. The receptors here all came from a man younger than 35 in good health and CMV-seronegative.

This clone has only one observation. The chain links TRBV5-8 to TRBJ2-5; TRBD2 aligns across 14 bases. CDR1 is SGHTS and CDR2 is YDEGEE in the germline V gene. With V trimmed by 2 bases and J by 5 bases, 5 bases remained unmatched. This CDR3 is built from 16 residues. This CDR3 is CASSLGTSGSAETQYF. CDR3 in DNA: TGTGCCAGCAGCTTAGGGACTAGCGGGAGTGCGGAGACCCAGTACTTC.

The chain combines TRBV5-4 with TRBJ2-2; TRBD2 matches at 11 bases. Germline trimming cut 4 bases from V and 7 bases from J; bases unmatched to any gene: 6. CDR3 length equals 15 residues. Germline V CDR1 and CDR2: SGHNT, YYREEE (reference sequence). The CDR3 loop is CASSLAGTSGGELFF. The CDR3 DNA sequence: TGTGCCAGCAGCCTAGCCGGGACTAGCGGCGGGGAGCTGTTTTTT.

The chain links TRBV27 to TRBJ2-7; TRBD2 aligns across 13 bases. V lost 5 bases to trimming and J lost 6 bases; unmatched junction nucleotides: 4. The CDR3 has 14 residues. Per the germline V gene, CDR1 is MNHEY and CDR2 is SMNVEV (reference sequence). Here the CDR3 reads CASSPWTSGSEQYF. The CDR3, as DNA: TGTGCCAGCAGTCCCTGGACTAGCGGGAGCGAGCAGTACTTC.

This sequence joins TRBV29-1 and TRBJ2-7; weak D call: TRBD2 (6 bases). V shed 4 bases and J shed 0 bases, with 16 bases lying between them. CDR1 and CDR2 from the germline V gene are SQVTM and ANQGSEA. This CDR3 is built from 15 residues. In nucleotides, the CDR3 is TGCAGCGTTGCCAAAAGCGGGCCGAGCTCCTACGAGCAGTACTTC. Its protein is CSVAKSGPSSYEQYF.

The J gene is TRBJ2-2, the V gene TRBV9; D not certain. Trimming shortened V by 6 bases and J by 0 bases, and 12 bases separated the two germline ends. Germline CDR1 reads SGDLS; CDR2 reads YYNGEE. CDR3 length: 15 residues. In nucleotides, the CDR3 is TGTGCCAGCAAATTAAGCGAAACGAACACCGGGGAGCTGTTTTTT. Its translation: CASKLSETNTGELFF. Combining the CDR3 with reference TRBV9 and TRBJ2-2 gives the whole variable domain DSGVTQTPKHLITATGQRVTLRCSPRSGDLSVYWYQQSLDQGLQFLIQYYNGEERAKGNILERFSAQQFPDLHSELNLSSLELGDSALYFCASKLSETNTGELFFGEGSRLTVL.

This sequence joins TRBV7-9 and TRBJ2-7; perhaps TRBD1 as D (5 bases). The V end was cut by 0 bases, the J end by 5 bases, with 17 bases between. There are 16 residues in the CDR3. Germline lookup yields CDR1 SEHNR and CDR2 FQNEAQ (reference sequence). In nucleotides, the CDR3 is TGTGCCAGCAGCTTAGCGGGGCCAGGTTCGAAGAACGAGCAGTACTTC. Translating gives CASSLAGPGSKNEQYF.

This sequence joins TRBV6-5 and TRBJ1-1; 9 positions agree with TRBD1. CDR1 is MNHEY, CDR2 SVGAGI, per germline. CDR3 length: 16 amino acids. Trimming took 2 bases from V and 5 from J; bases not matched to a gene: 9. The CDR3 reads CASSYIQDRGRTEAFF. CDR3 bases: TGTGCCAGCAGTTACATCCAGGACAGGGGACGTACTGAAGCTTTCTTT.

This rearrangement joins TRBV27 to TRBJ2-5, with 7 bases identical to TRBD1. Trimming at V came to 10 bases and at J to 2 bases, leaving 4 bases not matched to a gene. Germline CDR1 and CDR2: MNHEY and SMNVEV (reference sequence). The CDR3 runs 12 residues. Here the CDR3 reads CAIGTEQETQYF. The CDR3 DNA reads as TGTGCCATTGGGACAGAGCAAGAGACCCAGTACTTC.

The table lists this clone with a count of one. V is TRBV5-6 and J is TRBJ2-7; 7 bases are shared with TRBD1. Germline-derived CDR1 and CDR2 are SGHDT and YYEEEE. This CDR3 has 13 residues. Trimming removed 0 bases from V and 7 bases from J; junction bases left unmatched: 4. This chain's CDR3 is CASSLATGREQYF. CDR3 coding DNA: TGTGCCAGCAGCTTGGCGACAGGGCGAGAGCAGTACTTC.